These 16 T cell receptor beta chains share one sample of origin, sequenced in a study of CD4 T cells in relation to SARS-CoV-2 and coronaviruses. The data were produced by immunoSEQ multiplex PCR, yet TCRdb's version contains in-frame clones alone and is incomplete. The table shows some 14,000 clones, with just under 80% occurring only once. CD4+ T cells from unexposed donors were obtained before the COVID-19 pandemic (2011-2018). The cells were cultured for about ten days before CD4+ T cells were isolated. What these receptors recognize is not known. The sequencing sample was made of CD4+ T cells from PBMCs, cultured in vitro. These receptors originate from a human donor in good health.

The chain uses TRBV10-3 and TRBJ1-1; 7 positions match TRBD1. The CDR3 sequence is 14 residues long. CDR1 is ENHRY and CDR2 is SYGVKD in the germline V gene. V lost 6 bases to trimming and J lost 4 bases; unmatched junction nucleotides: 8. In DNA form, the CDR3 reads TGTGCCATCAGGACAACAGGGGACGGCACTGAAGCTTTCTTT. Translating it yields CAIRTTGDGTEAFF.

This chain connects TRBV24-1 to TRBJ2-7; D is undetermined. The CDR3 consists of 13 residues. CDR1 is KGHDR and CDR2 is SFDVKD in the germline V gene. Trimming shortened V by 2 bases and J by 0 bases, and 4 bases separated the two germline ends. The CDR3 spells CATSDSSSYEQYF. The CDR3 nucleotides are TGTGCCACCAGTGATTCTAGCTCCTACGAGCAGTACTTC.

The genes are TRBV12-5 and TRBJ2-7; 14 nucleotides line up with TRBD2. The V gene end was trimmed by 1 base and the J gene end by 4 bases; junction bases not matched to a gene: 0. Germline V lookup: CDR1 LGHNT, CDR2 FRNRAP. There are 15 residues in the CDR3. This CDR3 is CASGLGTSGRYEQYF. The CDR3 coding sequence is TGTGCTAGTGGTTTGGGGACTAGCGGGAGGTACGAGCAGTACTTC.

This clone was counted a single time. The chain links TRBV4-1 to TRBJ1-1; a possible D gene is TRBD1 (5 bases). The germline V and J ends were trimmed by 1 base and 3 bases, with 12 bases remaining between them. In germline, CDR1 is MGHRA, CDR2 YSYEKL. CDR3 length: 15 amino acids. In nucleotides, the CDR3 is TGCGCCAGCAGCCAAGGTGGAAGGGGTTACACTGAAGCTTTCTTT. Encoded protein: CASSQGGRGYTEAFF.

This clone was seen only a few times. The chain carries TRBV7-2 and TRBJ1-1; D remains ambiguous. The CDR3 is 13 amino acids. The germline gives CDR1 SGHTA, CDR2 FQGNSA. With 4 bases removed from V and 1 base from J, the gap between germline ends came to 7 bases. In DNA form, the CDR3 reads TGTGCCAGCAGCTCCCAAAGGAACACTGAAGCTTTCTTT. Protein sequence: CASSSQRNTEAFF.

This chain uses TRBV3-1 (or the pseudogene TRBV3-2) with TRBJ2-1; 8 bases line up with TRBD2. The J segment lost 6 bases and the V segment lost 4 bases, leaving 8 bases of the junction unmatched. The CDR3 length is 15 residues. Per the germline V gene, CDR1 is LGHDT and CDR2 is YNNKEL (reference sequence). As DNA, the CDR3 is TGTGCCAGCAGCCCTCGCCTAGCGGGTAGCAATGAGCAGTTCTTC. This encodes CASSPRLAGSNEQFF.

The chain is built from TRBV6-5 and TRBJ2-1; D possibly corresponds to TRBD1 (5 bases). The V end was cut by 8 bases, the J end by 9 bases, with 20 bases between. The CDR3 totals 14 residues. Germline V gene lookup returns CDR1 MNHEY and CDR2 SVGAGI. The CDR3 sequence: CASDPPRVQGEQFF. DNA for the CDR3: TGTGCCAGCGACCCTCCTCGTGTTCAGGGTGAGCAGTTCTTC.

The chain uses TRBV27 and TRBJ1-5; 9 bases line up with TRBD1. The V segment lost 5 bases and the J segment 5 bases; nucleotides outside the gene matches: 10. This CDR3 comprises 16 residues. Germline V gives CDR1 MNHEY, CDR2 SMNVEV (reference sequence). CDR3 amino acids: CASSTTRTGAYQPQHF. The CDR3 coding sequence is TGTGCCAGCAGTACAACCCGGACAGGGGCTTATCAGCCCCAGCATTTT.

The DNA of the CDR3 is TGTGCCACCAGTGATTCTAGGTCCCGGGGCACAGATACGCAGTATTTT. It codes for CATSDSRSRGTDTQYF. V gene TRBV24-1 combines with J gene TRBJ2-3, with D uncertain. The CDR3 has 16 residues. CDR1 is KGHDR and CDR2 is SFDVKD in the germline V gene. V was shortened by 2 bases and J by 1 base, with 12 bases between the two germline ends.

This clone was seen just once. This chain joins TRBV19 and TRBJ2-3, with a tentative D call TRBD1 (6 bases). CDR1 and CDR2 from the germline V gene are LNHDA and SQIVND (reference sequence). This CDR3 is 14 amino acids long. The V gene lost 5 bases and the J gene lost 0 bases, with 9 bases spanning the gap. The CDR3 protein is CASSSGDSTDTQYF. The CDR3 DNA reads as TGTGCCAGTAGTTCAGGGGACAGCACAGATACGCAGTATTTT. The full variable domain, its missing parts supplied by reference TRBV19 and TRBJ2-3, is DGGITQSPKYLFRKEGQNVTLSCEQNLNHDAMYWYRQDPGQGLRLIYYSQIVNDFQKGDIAEGYSVSREKKESFPLTVTSAQKNPTAFYLCASSSGDSTDTQYFGPGTRLTVL.

In this sample, this clone turned up a few times. The rearrangement links TRBV5-1 to TRBJ1-1; D gene ambiguous. Trimming took off 4 bases at V and 6 bases at J, with 13 bases between the two ends. CDR3 length: 13 residues. In germline, CDR1 is SGHRS, CDR2 YFSETQ. DNA for the CDR3: TGCGCCAGCAGCACCGGGGTTATCGCTGAAGCTTTCTTT. It specifies CASSTGVIAEAFF.

V is TRBV2 and J is TRBJ2-1, with 8 positions matching TRBD2. Trimming cost V 1 base and J 1 base; bases outside gene matches: 6. This CDR3 has 17 residues. Germline assignment: CDR1 SNHLY and CDR2 FYNNEI. DNA of the CDR3: TGTGCCAGCAGTGAAGGCTACGGCGGGGGGTCCTACAATGAGCAGTTCTTC. This encodes CASSEGYGGGSYNEQFF.

This clone was seen once. The chain joins TRBV6-5 to TRBJ2-7; 10 nucleotides match TRBD2. After removal of 8 bases from V and 2 bases from J, the junction contained 9 bases not matched to a gene. The CDR3 runs to 15 residues. Per germline, CDR1 MNHEY and CDR2 SVGAGI. The CDR3 DNA reads TGTGCCAGCGGGTTACTAGCGGGACCTACCTACGAGCAGTACTTC. Its protein product is CASGLLAGPTYEQYF.

The chain combines TRBV21-1 with TRBJ2-1; the table's D call TRBD2 went unverified against the DNA. TRBV21-1 is described as a pseudogene. The CDR3 loop spans 20 amino acids. CDR3 loop: CASHILTGLADLSSYNEQFF. In nucleotides, the CDR3 is TGTGCCAGCCATATTTTGACGGGACTAGCCGACCTGAGCTCCTACAATGAGCAGTTCTTC.

In this sample, this clone turned up once. The V and J genes are TRBV5-1 and TRBJ2-3; D is perhaps TRBD2 (5 bases). V lost 2 bases, J lost 0 bases, and 10 bases lay in between. CDR1 and CDR2 (germline): SGHRS, YFSETQ. The length of the CDR3 is 15 residues. CDR3 in amino acids: CASSFGSGSTDTQYF. The CDR3, as DNA: TGCGCCAGCAGCTTTGGCAGCGGAAGCACAGATACGCAGTATTTT.

V is TRBV9 and J is TRBJ1-4; 7 bases are a match to TRBD1. The junction had 10 bases not matched to a gene; V was cut back by 4 bases and J by 7 bases. The germline V gene encodes CDR1 SGDLS and CDR2 YYNGEE. The CDR3 consists of 15 residues. CDR3 sequence (DNA): TGTGCCAGCAGCCCAGGGGGGGTGGGGGGTGAAAAACTGTTTTTT. Amino acid sequence: CASSPGGVGGEKLFF. The full variable domain, its missing parts supplied by reference TRBV9 and TRBJ1-4, is DSGVTQTPKHLITATGQRVTLRCSPRSGDLSVYWYQQSLDQGLQFLIQYYNGEERAKGNILERFSAQQFPDLHSELNLSSLELGDSALYFCASSPGGVGGEKLFFGSGTQLSVL.